This is a list of T cell receptor beta chains from one sample in a study of immune cell composition in non-small cell lung cancer. Only in-frame clones appear in the TCRdb table, and some are missing; sequencing was by immunoSEQ multiplex PCR. The data show 6,500 to 8,000 clones, approximately 84% seen once. Sequenced material: non-adjacent lung tissue. These receptors were obtained from a human donor with non-small cell lung cancer. The CDR3 runs from the conserved cysteine through the conserved F or W. A D gene is named only where the DNA matches it firmly. A clone size is listed for some rows: how often the clone was seen (once, few, many), or a class if it is expanded.

d_call,j_call,clone_size,v_call,cdr3_aa,cdr3_nt
-,TRBJ1-6,-,TRBV5-1,CASSLSPGVGDSPLHF,TGCGCCAGCAGCTTATCTCCGGGGGTTGGCGATTCACCCCTCCACTTT
TRBD1,TRBJ1-1,-,TRBV7-8,CASSPGTEGTTEAFF,TGTGCCAGCAGCCCAGGGACAGAGGGAACCACTGAAGCTTTCTTT
-,TRBJ1-1,-,TRBV29-1,CSVEVSEAFF,TGCAGCGTTGAAGTGTCAGAAGCTTTCTTT
TRBD1,TRBJ1-5,-,TRBV19,CASSIADRGGQPQHF,TGTGCCAGTAGTATAGCGGACAGGGGAGGTCAGCCCCAGCATTTT
-,TRBJ2-7,-,TRBV5-1,CASSLVEGRVNEQYF,TGCGCCAGCAGCTTGGTAGAAGGCCGAGTAAACGAGCAGTACTTC
TRBD2,TRBJ2-3,-,TRBV4-3,CASSPLAGNTDTQYF,TGCGCCAGCAGCCCACTAGCGGGGAACACAGATACGCAGTATTTT
TRBD1,TRBJ1-2,-,TRBV28,CASSMGQGSYGYTF,TGTGCCAGCAGCATGGGACAGGGGAGCTATGGCTACACCTTC
-,TRBJ2-3,-,TRBV21-1,CASSPRPTVPYCTDTQYF,TGTGCCAGCAGCCCCCGGCCTACAGTCCCCTATTGCACAGATACGCAGTATTTT
TRBD2,TRBJ2-4,-,TRBV7-2,CASSLAGGAKNIQYF,TGTGCCAGCAGCTTAGCGGGGGGGGCCAAAAACATTCAGTACTTC
TRBD2,TRBJ2-2,few,TRBV4-3,CASSEGTSGGNSGELFF,TGCGCCAGCAGTGAAGGCACTAGCGGGGGAAATTCCGGGGAGCTGTTTTTT
-,TRBJ2-5,-,TRBV2,CASTRDNQETQYF,TGTGCCAGCACCCGGGACAACCAAGAGACCCAGTACTTC
TRBD2,TRBJ2-7,few,TRBV2,CASSGTSGATSYEQYF,TGTGCCAGCAGTGGGACTAGCGGCGCAACGTCCTACGAGCAGTACTTC
TRBD2,TRBJ2-1,-,TRBV4-2,CASSQALAGGSEQFF,TGTGCCAGCAGCCAAGCGCTAGCGGGGGGAAGTGAGCAGTTCTTC
-,TRBJ1-1,-,TRBV28,CASSLIIHRNTEAFF,TGTGCCAGCAGTTTGATAATACACAGAAACACTGAAGCTTTCTTT
-,TRBJ1-6,-,TRBV18,CASSPGGRDSPLHF,TGTGCCAGCTCACCAGGGGGCAGAGATTCACCCCTCCACTTT
TRBD2,TRBJ2-3,-,TRBV7-3,CASSSGLAGGTDTQYF,TGTGCCAGCAGCTCCGGACTAGCGGGGGGCACAGATACGCAGTATTTT
-,TRBJ2-3,large,TRBV5-6,CASSSQRRPADTQYF,TGTGCCAGCAGCTCTCAACGGCGTCCCGCAGATACGCAGTATTTT
-,TRBJ2-7,-,TRBV7-9,CASSLIDSEQYF,TGTGCCAGCAGCTTAATAGATAGCGAGCAGTACTTC
TRBD1,TRBJ2-7,few,TRBV18,CASSRTGAVSYEQYF,TGTGCCAGCTCACGGACAGGAGCCGTATCCTACGAGCAGTACTTC
-,TRBJ1-5,-,TRBV10-3,CAISESKNNQPQHF,TGTGCCATCAGTGAGTCCAAGAATAATCAGCCCCAGCATTTT
-,TRBJ1-5,-,TRBV2,CASSEKGNRNQPQHF,TGTGCCAGCAGTGAGAAAGGGAATCGCAATCAGCCCCAGCATTTT
-,TRBJ1-4,-,TRBV4-3,CASSPAGAAANEKLFF,TGCGCCAGCAGCCCCGCCGGGGCGGCAGCTAATGAAAAACTGTTTTTT
-,TRBJ1-3,-,TRBV7-5,CASSLGGEGNTIYF,TGTGCCAGCAGCTTAGGGGGGGAAGGGAACACCATATATTTT
-,TRBJ2-5,-,TRBV10-1,CASRRRKTQYF,TGCGCCAGCCGAAGGAGAAAGACCCAGTACTTC
-,TRBJ2-6,-,TRBV9,CASSDSGANVLTF,TGTGCCAGCAGCGACTCTGGGGCCAACGTCCTGACTTTC
TRBD2,TRBJ2-1,-,TRBV11-3,CASSPRRGTYNEQFF,TGTGCCAGCAGCCCCCGGCGGGGGACCTACAATGAGCAGTTCTTC
-,TRBJ2-4,-,TRBV14,CASSQERSGAGYIQYF,TGTGCCAGCAGCCAAGAGCGTTCGGGGGCCGGATACATTCAGTACTTC
TRBD1,TRBJ1-5,few,TRBV11-1,CASSLRGQVGDQPQHF,TGTGCCAGCAGCCTACGCGGACAGGTCGGGGATCAGCCCCAGCATTTT
TRBD2,TRBJ2-1,once,TRBV5-6,CASSLSGGSPKQFF,TGTGCCAGCAGCCTTAGCGGGGGGTCCCCGAAGCAGTTCTTC
-,TRBJ2-3,-,TRBV7-3,CASSRTVTDTQYF,TGTGCCAGCAGTCGGACTGTAACGGATACGCAGTATTTT
TRBD2,TRBJ2-2,few,TRBV4-2,CASSLPGLAGENTGELFF,TGTGCCAGCAGCCTACCGGGACTAGCGGGGGAGAACACCGGGGAGCTGTTTTTT
TRBD1,TRBJ1-2,-,TRBV30,CAWSVQGAHGYTF,TGTGCCTGGAGCGTCCAGGGGGCCCATGGCTACACCTTC
-,TRBJ2-7,once,TRBV11-1,CASSLATGRMSYEQYF,TGTGCCAGCAGCTTAGCGACAGGGAGGATGTCCTACGAGCAGTACTTC
TRBD1,TRBJ2-2,-,TRBV7-3,CASSLTPGQQSWDTGELFF,TGTGCCAGCAGCTTAACCCCGGGACAGCAATCCTGGGACACCGGGGAGCTGTTTTTT
-,TRBJ2-3,-,TRBV9,CASSLRLPTDTQYF,TGTGCCAGCAGCTTAAGACTCCCCACAGATACGCAGTATTTT
-,TRBJ1-2,-,TRBV30,CAWRPGRGLDRNYGYTF,TGTGCCTGGAGACCCGGGCGGGGGCTCGACCGGAACTATGGCTACACCTTC
-,TRBJ1-5,-,TRBV7-2,CASSLGGRGADQPQHF,TGTGCCAGCAGCTTAGGGGGGCGGGGGGCTGATCAGCCCCAGCATTTT
-,TRBJ1-2,once,TRBV30,CAWSVGPDRGYTF,TGTGCCTGGAGTGTAGGACCGGACCGTGGCTACACCTTC
-,TRBJ2-7,-,TRBV12-5,CASGDEQYF,TGTGCTAGTGGGGACGAGCAGTACTTC
TRBD1,TRBJ1-5,-,TRBV5-1,CASSPSGTANQPQHF,TGCGCCAGCAGCCCTTCCGGGACAGCTAATCAGCCCCAGCATTTT
TRBD1,TRBJ1-2,-,TRBV6-1,CASNSVGQGDYGYTF,TGTGCCAGCAATAGTGTGGGACAGGGAGACTATGGCTACACCTTC
-,TRBJ2-7,-,TRBV5-6,CASSLAGGDRDYEQYF,TGTGCCAGCAGCTTGGCCGGGGGGGACAGGGACTACGAGCAGTACTTC
-,TRBJ2-1,once,TRBV7-3,CASSYPSSGGQDEQFF,TGTGCCAGCAGCTACCCTAGCAGCGGGGGACAGGATGAGCAGTTCTTC
TRBD1,TRBJ1-2,-,TRBV5-8,CARTGESSICYTF,TGTGCCCGAACAGGGGAGTCCTCTATATGCTACACCTTC